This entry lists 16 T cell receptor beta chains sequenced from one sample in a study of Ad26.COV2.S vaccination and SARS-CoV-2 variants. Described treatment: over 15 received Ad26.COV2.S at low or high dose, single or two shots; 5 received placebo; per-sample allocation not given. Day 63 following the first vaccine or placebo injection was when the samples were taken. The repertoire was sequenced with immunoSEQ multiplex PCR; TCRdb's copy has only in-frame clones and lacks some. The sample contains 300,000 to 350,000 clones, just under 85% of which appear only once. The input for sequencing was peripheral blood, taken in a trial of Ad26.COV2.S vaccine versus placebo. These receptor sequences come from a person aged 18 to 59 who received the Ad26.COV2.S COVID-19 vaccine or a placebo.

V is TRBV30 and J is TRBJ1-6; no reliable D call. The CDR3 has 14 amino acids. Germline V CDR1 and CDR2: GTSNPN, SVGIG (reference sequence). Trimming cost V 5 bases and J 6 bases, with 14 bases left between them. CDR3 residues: CAWHLRAPNSPLHF. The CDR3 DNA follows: TGTGCCTGGCACCTACGGGCTCCTAATTCACCCCTCCACTTT.

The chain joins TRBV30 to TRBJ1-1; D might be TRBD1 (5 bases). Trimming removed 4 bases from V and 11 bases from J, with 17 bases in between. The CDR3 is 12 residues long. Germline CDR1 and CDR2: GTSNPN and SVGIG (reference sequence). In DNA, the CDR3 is TGTGCCTGGACCCCGGGGAAACCAGGGGCTTTCTTT. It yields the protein CAWTPGKPGAFF. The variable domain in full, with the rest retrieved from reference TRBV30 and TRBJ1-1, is SQTIHQWPATLVQPVGSPLSLECTVEGTSNPNLYWYRQAAGRGLQLLFYSVGIGQISSEVPQNLSASRPQDRQFILSSKKLLLSDSGFYLCAWTPGKPGAFFGQGTRLTVV.

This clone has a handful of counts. CDR3 in amino acids: CASSLGQGWSYEQYF. CDR3 sequence (DNA): TGTGCCAGCAGCCTGGGACAGGGTTGGTCCTACGAGCAGTACTTC. The gene calls are TRBV6-6 and TRBJ2-7, with 9 nucleotides matching TRBD1. The CDR3 consists of 15 residues. The germline gives CDR1 MNHNY, CDR2 SVGAGI (reference sequence). V shed 6 bases, J shed 1 base, and the junction held 7 bases outside the gene matches.

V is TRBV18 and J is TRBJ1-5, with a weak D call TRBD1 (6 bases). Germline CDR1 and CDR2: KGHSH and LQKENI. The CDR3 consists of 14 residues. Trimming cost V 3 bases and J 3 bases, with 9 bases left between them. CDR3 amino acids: CASSPTGYNQPQHF. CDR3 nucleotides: TGTGCCAGCTCACCGACAGGTTACAATCAGCCCCAGCATTTT.

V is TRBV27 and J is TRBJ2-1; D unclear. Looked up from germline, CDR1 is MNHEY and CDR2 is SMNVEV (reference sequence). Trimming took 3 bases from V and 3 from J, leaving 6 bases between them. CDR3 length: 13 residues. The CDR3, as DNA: TGTGCCAGCAGTTTTGGATACTACAATGAGCAGTTCTTC. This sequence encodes CASSFGYYNEQFF.

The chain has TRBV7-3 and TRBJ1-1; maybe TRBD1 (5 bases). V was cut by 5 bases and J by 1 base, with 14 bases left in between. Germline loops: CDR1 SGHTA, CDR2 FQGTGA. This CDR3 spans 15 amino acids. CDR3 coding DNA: TGTGCCAGCAGCGATCAGGGCTCCCCGAACACTGAAGCTTTCTTT. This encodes CASSDQGSPNTEAFF. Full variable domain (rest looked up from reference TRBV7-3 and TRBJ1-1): GAGVSQTPSNKVTEKGKYVELRCDPISGHTALYWYRQSLGQGPEFLIYFQGTGAADDSGLPNDRFFAVRPEGSVSTLKIQRTERGDSAVYLCASSDQGSPNTEAFFGQGTRLTVV.

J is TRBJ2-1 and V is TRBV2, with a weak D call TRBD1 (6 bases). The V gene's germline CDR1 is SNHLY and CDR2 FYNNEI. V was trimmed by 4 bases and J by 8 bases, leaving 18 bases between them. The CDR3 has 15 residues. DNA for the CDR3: TGTGCCAGCAGTGGGGACACGTGGTCGCCCCATGAGCAGTTCTTC. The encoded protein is CASSGDTWSPHEQFF.

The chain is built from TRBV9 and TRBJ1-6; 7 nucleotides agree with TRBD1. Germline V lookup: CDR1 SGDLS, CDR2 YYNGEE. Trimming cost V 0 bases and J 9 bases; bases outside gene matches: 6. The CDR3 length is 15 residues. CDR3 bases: TGTGCCAGCAGCGTAGAGGGGGCGCAGGGTTCACCCCTCCACTTT. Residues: CASSVEGAQGSPLHF.

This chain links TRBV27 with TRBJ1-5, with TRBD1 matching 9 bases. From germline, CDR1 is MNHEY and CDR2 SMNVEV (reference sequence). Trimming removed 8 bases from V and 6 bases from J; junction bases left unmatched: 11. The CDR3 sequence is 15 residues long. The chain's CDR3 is CASRVGQGFGQPQHF. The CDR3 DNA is TGTGCCAGCCGCGTCGGACAGGGGTTCGGTCAGCCCCAGCATTTT.

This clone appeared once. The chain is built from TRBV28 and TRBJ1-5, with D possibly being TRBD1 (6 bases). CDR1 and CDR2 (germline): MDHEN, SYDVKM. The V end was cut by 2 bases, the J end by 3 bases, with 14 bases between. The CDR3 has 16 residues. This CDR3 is CASSLGGRAPNQPQHF. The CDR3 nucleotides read TGTGCCAGCAGTTTAGGGGGGCGGGCGCCCAATCAGCCCCAGCATTTT.

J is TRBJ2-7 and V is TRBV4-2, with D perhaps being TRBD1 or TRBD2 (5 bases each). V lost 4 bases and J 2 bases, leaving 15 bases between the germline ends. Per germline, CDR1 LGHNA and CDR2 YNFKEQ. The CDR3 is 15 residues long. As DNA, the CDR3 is TGTGCCAGCAGCCCCGGGCCAGGGACCACCTACGAGCAGTACTTC. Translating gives CASSPGPGTTYEQYF.

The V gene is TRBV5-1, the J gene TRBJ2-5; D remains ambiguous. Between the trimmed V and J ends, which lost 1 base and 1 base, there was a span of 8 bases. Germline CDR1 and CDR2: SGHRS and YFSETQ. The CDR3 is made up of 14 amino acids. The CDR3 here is CASSLRQSQETQYF. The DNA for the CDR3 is TGCGCCAGCAGCTTGCGCCAGAGCCAAGAGACCCAGTACTTC.

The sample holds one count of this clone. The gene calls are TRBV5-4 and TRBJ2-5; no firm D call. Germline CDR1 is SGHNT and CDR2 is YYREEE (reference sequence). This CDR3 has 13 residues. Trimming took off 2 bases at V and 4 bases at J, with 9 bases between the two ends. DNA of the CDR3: TGTGCCAGCAGCTTCTCCATGCTAGAGACCCAGTACTTC. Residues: CASSFSMLETQYF.

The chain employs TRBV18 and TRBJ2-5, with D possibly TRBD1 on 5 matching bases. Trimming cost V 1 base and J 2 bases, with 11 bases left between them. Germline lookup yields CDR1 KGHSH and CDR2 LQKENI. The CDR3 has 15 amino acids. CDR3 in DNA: TGTGCCAGCTCACCACGGGCCCAGGGTCAAGAGACCCAGTACTTC. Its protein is CASSPRAQGQETQYF.

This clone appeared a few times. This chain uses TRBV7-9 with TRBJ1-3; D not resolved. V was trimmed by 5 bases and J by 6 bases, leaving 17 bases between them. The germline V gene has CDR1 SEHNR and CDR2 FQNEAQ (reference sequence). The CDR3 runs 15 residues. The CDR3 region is CASSEGPAVANTIYF. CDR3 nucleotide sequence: TGTGCCAGCAGCGAGGGCCCGGCCGTGGCAAACACCATATATTTT. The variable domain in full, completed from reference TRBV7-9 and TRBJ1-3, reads DTGVSQNPRHKITKRGQNVTFRCDPISEHNRLYWYRQTLGQGPEFLTYFQNEAQLEKSRLLSDRFSAERPKGSFSTLEIQRTEQGDSAMYLCASSEGPAVANTIYFGEGSWLTVV.

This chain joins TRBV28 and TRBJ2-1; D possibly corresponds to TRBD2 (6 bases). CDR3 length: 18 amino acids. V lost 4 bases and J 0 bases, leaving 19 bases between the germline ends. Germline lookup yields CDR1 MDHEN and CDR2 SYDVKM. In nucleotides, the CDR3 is TGTGCCAGCAGTTCCCGCCCCCGGACCGGGAGCTCCTACAATGAGCAGTTCTTC. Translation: CASSSRPRTGSSYNEQFF.